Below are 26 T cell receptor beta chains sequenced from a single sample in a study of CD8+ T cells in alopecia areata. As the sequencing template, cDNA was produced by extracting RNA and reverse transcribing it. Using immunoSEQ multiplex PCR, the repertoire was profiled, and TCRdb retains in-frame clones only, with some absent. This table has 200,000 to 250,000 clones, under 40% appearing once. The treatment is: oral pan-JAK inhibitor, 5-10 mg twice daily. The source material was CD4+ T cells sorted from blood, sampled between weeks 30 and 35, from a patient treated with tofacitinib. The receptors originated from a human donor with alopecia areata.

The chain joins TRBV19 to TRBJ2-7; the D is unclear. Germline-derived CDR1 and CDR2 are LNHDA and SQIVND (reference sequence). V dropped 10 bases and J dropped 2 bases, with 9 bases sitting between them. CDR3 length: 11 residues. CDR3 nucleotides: TGTGCCACCAGACAAGCCTACGAGCAGTACTTC. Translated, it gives CATRQAYEQYF.

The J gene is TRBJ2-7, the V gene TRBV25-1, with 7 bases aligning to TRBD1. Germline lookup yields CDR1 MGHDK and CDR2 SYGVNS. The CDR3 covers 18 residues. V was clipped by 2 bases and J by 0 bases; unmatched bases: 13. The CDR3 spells CASSEQGRTGPSSYEQYF. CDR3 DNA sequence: TGTGCCAGCAGTGAACAGGGGCGGACAGGCCCGAGCTCCTACGAGCAGTACTTC.

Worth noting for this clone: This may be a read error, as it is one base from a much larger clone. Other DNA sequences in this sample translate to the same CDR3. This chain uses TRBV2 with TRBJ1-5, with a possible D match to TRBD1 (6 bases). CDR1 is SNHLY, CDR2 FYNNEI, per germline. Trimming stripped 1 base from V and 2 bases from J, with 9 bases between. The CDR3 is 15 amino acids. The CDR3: CASSEDPGGNQPQHF. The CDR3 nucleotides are TGTGCCAGCAGTGAAGATCCAGGGGGCAATCAGCCCCAGCATTTT.

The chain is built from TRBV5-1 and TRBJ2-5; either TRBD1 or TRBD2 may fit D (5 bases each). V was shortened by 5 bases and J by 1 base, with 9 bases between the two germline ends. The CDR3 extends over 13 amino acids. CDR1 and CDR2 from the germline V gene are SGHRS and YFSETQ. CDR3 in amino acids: CASSMGPQETQYF. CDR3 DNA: TGCGCCAGCAGTATGGGACCCCAAGAGACCCAGTACTTC.

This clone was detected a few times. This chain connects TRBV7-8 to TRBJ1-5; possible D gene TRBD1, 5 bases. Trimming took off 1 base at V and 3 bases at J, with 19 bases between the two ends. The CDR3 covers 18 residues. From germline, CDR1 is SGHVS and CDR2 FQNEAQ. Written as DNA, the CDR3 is TGTGCCAGCAGCTTAGGGCAGGGAGTAAGGGTTGTCAATCAGCCCCAGCATTTT. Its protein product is CASSLGQGVRVVNQPQHF.

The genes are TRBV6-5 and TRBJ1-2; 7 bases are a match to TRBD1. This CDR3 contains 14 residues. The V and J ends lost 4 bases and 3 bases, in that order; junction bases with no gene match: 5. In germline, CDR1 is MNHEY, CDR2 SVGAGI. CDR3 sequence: CASSWTGTDYGYTF. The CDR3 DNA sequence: TGTGCCAGCAGTTGGACCGGGACAGACTATGGCTACACCTTC.

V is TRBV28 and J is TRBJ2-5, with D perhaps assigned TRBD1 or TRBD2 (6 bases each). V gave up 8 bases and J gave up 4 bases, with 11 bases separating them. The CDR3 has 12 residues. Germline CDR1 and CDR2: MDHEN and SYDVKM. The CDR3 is CASVGGAETQYF. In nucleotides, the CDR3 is TGTGCCAGCGTGGGGGGCGCAGAGACCCAGTACTTC.

CDR3 in amino acids: CASISNYGYTF. Here the CDR3 DNA reads TGTGCCAGCATTAGCAACTATGGCTACACCTTC. The genes are TRBV6-5 and TRBJ1-2; D unclear. V dropped 7 bases and J dropped 2 bases, with 5 bases sitting between them. In germline, CDR1 is MNHEY, CDR2 SVGAGI. This CDR3 is 11 amino acids long.

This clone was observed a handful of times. CDR3: CASTIYFSSYNEQFF. CDR3 nucleotides: TGTGCCAGCACCATTTACTTTAGCTCCTACAATGAGCAGTTCTTC. The chain couples TRBV7-2 to TRBJ2-1; D remains ambiguous. Trimming left V 7 bases short and J 0 bases short, with 13 bases between. From germline, CDR1 is SGHTA and CDR2 FQGNSA. This CDR3 comprises 15 residues.

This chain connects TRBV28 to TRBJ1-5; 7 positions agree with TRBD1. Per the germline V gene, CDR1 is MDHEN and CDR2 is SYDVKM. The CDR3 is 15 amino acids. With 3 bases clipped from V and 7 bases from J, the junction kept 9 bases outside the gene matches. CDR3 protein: CASSLDNRGGQPQHF. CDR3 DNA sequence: TGTGCCAGCAGTTTGGACAACAGGGGAGGACAGCCCCAGCATTTT.

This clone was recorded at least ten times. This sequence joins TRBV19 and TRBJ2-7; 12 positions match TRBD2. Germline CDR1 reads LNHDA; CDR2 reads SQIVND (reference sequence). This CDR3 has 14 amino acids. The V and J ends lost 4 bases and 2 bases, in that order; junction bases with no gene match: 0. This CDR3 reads CASSTSGGAYEQYF. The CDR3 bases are TGTGCCAGTAGTACTAGCGGGGGGGCCTACGAGCAGTACTTC. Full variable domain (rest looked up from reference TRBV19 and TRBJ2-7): DGGITQSPKYLFRKEGQNVTLSCEQNLNHDAMYWYRQDPGQGLRLIYYSQIVNDFQKGDIAEGYSVSREKKESFPLTVTSAQKNPTAFYLCASSTSGGAYEQYFGPGTRLTVT.

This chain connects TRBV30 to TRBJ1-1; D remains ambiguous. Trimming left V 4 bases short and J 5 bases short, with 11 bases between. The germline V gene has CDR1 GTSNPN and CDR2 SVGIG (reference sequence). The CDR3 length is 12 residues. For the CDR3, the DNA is TGTGCCTGGACCCTGGTGGGGACTGAAGCTTTCTTT. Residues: CAWTLVGTEAFF.

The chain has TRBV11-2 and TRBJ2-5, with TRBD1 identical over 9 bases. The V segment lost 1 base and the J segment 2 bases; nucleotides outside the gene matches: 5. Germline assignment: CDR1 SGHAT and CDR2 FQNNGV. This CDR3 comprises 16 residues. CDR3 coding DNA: TGTGCCAGCAGCTTAGGGCCAGGGACAGGGCAAGAGACCCAGTACTTC. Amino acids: CASSLGPGTGQETQYF.

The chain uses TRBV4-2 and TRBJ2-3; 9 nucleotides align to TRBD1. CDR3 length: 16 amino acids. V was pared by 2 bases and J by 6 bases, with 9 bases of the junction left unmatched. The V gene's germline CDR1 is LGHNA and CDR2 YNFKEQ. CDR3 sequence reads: CASSQLGQGDMDTQYF. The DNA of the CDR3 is TGTGCCAGCAGCCAACTGGGACAGGGCGATATGGATACGCAGTATTTT.

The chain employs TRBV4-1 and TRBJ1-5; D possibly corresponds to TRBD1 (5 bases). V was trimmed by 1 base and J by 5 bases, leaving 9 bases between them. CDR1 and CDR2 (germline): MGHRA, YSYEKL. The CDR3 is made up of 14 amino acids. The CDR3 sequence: CASSQGQTDQPQHF. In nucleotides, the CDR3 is TGCGCCAGCAGCCAAGGACAGACAGATCAGCCCCAGCATTTT.

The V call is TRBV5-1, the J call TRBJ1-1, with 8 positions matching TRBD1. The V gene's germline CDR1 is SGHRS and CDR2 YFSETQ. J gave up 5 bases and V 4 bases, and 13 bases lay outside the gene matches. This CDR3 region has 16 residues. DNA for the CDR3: TGCGCCAGCAGCCTAAGCCGACAGGGGAGGGAGACTGAAGCTTTCTTT. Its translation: CASSLSRQGRETEAFF.

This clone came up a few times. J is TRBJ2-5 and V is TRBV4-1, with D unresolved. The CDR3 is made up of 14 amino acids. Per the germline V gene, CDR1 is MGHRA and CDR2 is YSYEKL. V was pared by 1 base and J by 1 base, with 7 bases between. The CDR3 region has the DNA TGCGCCAGCAGCCAAGGCGGCACCCAAGAGACCCAGTACTTC. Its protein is CASSQGGTQETQYF.

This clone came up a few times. The CDR3: CSYSGMSYNEQFF. DNA of the CDR3: TGCAGTTATAGCGGGATGTCCTACAATGAGCAGTTCTTC. This rearrangement joins TRBV29-1 to TRBJ2-1; 8 bases fit TRBD2. The germline gives CDR1 SQVTM, CDR2 ANQGSEA. The CDR3 covers 13 residues.

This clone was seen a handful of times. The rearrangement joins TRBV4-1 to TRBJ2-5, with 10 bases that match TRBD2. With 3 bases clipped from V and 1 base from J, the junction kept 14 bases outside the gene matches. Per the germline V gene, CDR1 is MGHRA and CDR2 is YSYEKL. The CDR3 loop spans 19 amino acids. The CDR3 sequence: CASSQRAILAGRAQETQYF. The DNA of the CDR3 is TGCGCCAGCAGCCAGAGAGCAATACTAGCGGGACGGGCCCAAGAGACCCAGTACTTC.

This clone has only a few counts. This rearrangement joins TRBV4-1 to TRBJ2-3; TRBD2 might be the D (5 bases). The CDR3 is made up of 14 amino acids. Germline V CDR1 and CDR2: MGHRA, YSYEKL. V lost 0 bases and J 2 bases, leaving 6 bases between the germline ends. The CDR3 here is CASSQDGNTDTQYF. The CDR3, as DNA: TGCGCCAGCAGCCAAGACGGGAACACAGATACGCAGTATTTT.

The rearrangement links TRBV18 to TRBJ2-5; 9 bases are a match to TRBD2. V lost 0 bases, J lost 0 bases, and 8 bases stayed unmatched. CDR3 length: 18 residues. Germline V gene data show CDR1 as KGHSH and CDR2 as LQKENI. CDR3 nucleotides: TGTGCCAGCTCACCACCGAGGCTAGCGGGGCAGAACCAAGAGACCCAGTACTTC. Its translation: CASSPPRLAGQNQETQYF.

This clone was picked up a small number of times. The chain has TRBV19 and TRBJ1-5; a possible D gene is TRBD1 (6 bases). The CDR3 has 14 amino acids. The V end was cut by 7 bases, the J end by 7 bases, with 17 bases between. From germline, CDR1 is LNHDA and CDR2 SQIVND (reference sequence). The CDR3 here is CASNLLGRGQPQHF. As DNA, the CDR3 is TGTGCCAGTAATCTACTCGGCAGGGGACAGCCCCAGCATTTT.

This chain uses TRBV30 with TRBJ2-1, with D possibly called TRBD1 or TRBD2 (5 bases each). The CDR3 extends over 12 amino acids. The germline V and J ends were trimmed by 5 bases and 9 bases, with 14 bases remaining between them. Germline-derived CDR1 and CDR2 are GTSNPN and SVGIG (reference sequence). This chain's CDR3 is CAWGTEGIEQFF. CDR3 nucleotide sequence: TGTGCCTGGGGGACCGAGGGGATTGAGCAGTTCTTC. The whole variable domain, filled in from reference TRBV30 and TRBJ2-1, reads SQTIHQWPATLVQPVGSPLSLECTVEGTSNPNLYWYRQAAGRGLQLLFYSVGIGQISSEVPQNLSASRPQDRQFILSSKKLLLSDSGFYLCAWGTEGIEQFFGPGTRLTVL.

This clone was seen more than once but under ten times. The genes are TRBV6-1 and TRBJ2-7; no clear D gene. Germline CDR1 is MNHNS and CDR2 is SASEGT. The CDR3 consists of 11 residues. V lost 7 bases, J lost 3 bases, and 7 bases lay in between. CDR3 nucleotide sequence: TGTGCCAGCACCAAGAGCTACGAGCAGTACTTC. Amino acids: CASTKSYEQYF.

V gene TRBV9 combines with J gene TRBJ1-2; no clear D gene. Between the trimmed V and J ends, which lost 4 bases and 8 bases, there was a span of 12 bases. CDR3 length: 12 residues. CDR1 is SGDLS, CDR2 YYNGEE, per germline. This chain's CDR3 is CASSPRMGGYTF. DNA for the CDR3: TGTGCCAGCAGCCCAAGGATGGGCGGCTACACCTTC.

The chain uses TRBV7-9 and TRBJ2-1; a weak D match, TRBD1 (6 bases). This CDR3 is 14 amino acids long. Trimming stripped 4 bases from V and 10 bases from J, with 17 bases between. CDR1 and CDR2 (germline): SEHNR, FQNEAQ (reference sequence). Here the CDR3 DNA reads TGTGCCAGCAGCTCCAACAGGGCCCCTTCGGAGCAGTTCTTC. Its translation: CASSSNRAPSEQFF.